The clone carrying this TCR beta chain appeared a few times. TCRdb fed the RT-PCR reads into MiXCR, producing one record per CDR3 protein. The profile shows more than 550,000 distinct CDR3 sequences, 11% to 15% of them singletons. V lost 0 bases and J 3 bases, leaving 9 bases between the germline ends. Germline loops: CDR1 MNHEY, CDR2 SMNVEV (reference sequence). This CDR3 comprises 15 residues. V is TRBV27 and J is TRBJ1-5, with a weak D call TRBD1 (5 bases). Sample: memory CD4+ T cells from blood. The receptor was isolated from a female donor in good health, serving as a healthy control. In DNA form, the CDR3 reads TGTGCCAGCAGTTTATCCCGACAGCTCAATCAGCCCCAGCATTTT. This sequence encodes CASSLSRQLNQPQHF.